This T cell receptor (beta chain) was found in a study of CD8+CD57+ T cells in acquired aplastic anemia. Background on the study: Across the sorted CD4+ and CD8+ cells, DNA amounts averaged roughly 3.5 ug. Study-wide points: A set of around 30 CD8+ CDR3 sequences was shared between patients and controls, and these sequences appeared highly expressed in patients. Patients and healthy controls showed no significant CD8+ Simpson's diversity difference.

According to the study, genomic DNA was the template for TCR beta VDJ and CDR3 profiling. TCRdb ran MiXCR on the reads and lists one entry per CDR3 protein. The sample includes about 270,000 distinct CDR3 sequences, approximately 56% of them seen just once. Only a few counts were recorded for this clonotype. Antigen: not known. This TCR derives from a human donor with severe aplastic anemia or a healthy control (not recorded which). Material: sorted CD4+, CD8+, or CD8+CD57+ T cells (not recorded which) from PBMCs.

Here the CDR3 reads CASSERRGRTSSYNSPLHF. DNA of the CDR3: TGTGCCAGCAGTGAAAGGAGAGGCAGAACTAGCTCCTATAATTCACCCCTCCACTTT. The chain has TRBV2 and TRBJ1-6; D ambiguous. The V end was cut by 2 bases, the J end by 0 bases, with 17 bases between. This CDR3 is 19 amino acids long. The V gene's germline CDR1 is SNHLY and CDR2 FYNNEI. Variable domain in full (rest from reference TRBV2 and TRBJ1-6): EPEVTQTPSHQVTQMGQEVILRCVPISNHLYFYWYRQILGQKVEFLVSFYNNEISEKSEIFDDQFSVERPDGSNFTLKIRSTKLEDSAMYFCASSERRGRTSSYNSPLHFGNGTRLTVT.